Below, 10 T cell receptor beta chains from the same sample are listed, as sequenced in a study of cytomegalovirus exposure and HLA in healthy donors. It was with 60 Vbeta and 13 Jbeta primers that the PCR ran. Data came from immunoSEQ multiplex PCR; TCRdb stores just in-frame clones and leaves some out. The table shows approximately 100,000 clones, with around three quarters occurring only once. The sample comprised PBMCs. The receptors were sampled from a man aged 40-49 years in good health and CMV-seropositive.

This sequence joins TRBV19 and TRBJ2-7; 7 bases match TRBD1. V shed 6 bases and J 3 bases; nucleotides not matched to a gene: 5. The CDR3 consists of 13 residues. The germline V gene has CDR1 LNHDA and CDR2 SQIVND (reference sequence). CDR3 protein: CASSGTALYEQYF. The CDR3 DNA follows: TGTGCCAGTAGCGGGACAGCCCTCTACGAGCAGTACTTC. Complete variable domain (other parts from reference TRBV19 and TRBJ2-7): DGGITQSPKYLFRKEGQNVTLSCEQNLNHDAMYWYRQDPGQGLRLIYYSQIVNDFQKGDIAEGYSVSREKKESFPLTVTSAQKNPTAFYLCASSGTALYEQYFGPGTRLTVT.

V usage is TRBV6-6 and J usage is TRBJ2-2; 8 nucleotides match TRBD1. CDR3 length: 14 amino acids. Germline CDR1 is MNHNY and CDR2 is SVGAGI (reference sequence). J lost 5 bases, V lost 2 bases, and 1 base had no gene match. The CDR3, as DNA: TGTGCCAGCAGTTACACAGGGGGGACCGGGGAGCTGTTTTTT. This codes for CASSYTGGTGELFF.

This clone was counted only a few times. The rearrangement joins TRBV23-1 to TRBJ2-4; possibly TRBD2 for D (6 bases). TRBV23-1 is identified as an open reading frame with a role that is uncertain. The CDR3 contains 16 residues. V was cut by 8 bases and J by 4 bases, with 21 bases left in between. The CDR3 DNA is TGCGCCAGCCCCCAGAGGGGTAGCGGAGAAAAAAACATTCAGTACTTC. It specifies CASPQRGSGEKNIQYF.

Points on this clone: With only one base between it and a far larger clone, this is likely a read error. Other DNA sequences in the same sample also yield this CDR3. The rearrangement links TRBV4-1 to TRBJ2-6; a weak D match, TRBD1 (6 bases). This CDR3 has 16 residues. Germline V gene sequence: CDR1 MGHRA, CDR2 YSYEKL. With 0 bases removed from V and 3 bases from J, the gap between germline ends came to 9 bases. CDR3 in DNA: TGCGCCAGCAGCCAAGACGCAGGGGTTGGGGCCAACGTCCTGACTTTC. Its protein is CASSQDAGVGANVLTF.

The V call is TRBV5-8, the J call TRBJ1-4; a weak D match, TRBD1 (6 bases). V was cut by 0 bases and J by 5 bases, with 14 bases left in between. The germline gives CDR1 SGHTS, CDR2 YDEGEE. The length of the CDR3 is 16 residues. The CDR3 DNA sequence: TGTGCCAGCAGCTTGGGACAGGCTACTTACAATGAAAAACTGTTTTTT. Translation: CASSLGQATYNEKLFF. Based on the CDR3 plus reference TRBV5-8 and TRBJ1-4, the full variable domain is EAGVTQSPTHLIKTRGQQATLRCSPISGHTSVYWYQQALGLGLQFLLWYDEGEERNRGNFPPRFSGRQFPNYSSELNVNALELEDSALYLCASSLGQATYNEKLFFGSGTQLSVL.

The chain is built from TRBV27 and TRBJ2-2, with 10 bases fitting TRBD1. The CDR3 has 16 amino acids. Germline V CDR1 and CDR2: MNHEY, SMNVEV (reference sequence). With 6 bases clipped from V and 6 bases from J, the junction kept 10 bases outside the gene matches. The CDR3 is CASRPRDRGLPGELFF. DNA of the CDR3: TGTGCCAGCAGACCCCGGGACAGGGGCCTCCCCGGGGAGCTGTTTTTT.

The CDR3 DNA sequence: TGTGCCAGCAGCTTATACAGGTTTGAGCAGTTCTTC. Encoded protein: CASSLYRFEQFF. The J gene is TRBJ2-1, the V gene TRBV5-5; maybe TRBD1 (5 bases). The V and J ends lost 2 bases and 9 bases respectively, with 9 bases between them. In germline, CDR1 is SGHKS, CDR2 YYEKEE (reference sequence). The CDR3 consists of 12 residues.

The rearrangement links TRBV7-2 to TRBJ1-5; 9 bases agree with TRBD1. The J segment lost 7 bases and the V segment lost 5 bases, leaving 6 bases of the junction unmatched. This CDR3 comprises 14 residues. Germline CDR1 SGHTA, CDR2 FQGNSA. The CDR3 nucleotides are TGTGCCAGCAGCACCACAGGGGGCCGACAGCCCCAGCATTTT. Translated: CASSTTGGRQPQHF.

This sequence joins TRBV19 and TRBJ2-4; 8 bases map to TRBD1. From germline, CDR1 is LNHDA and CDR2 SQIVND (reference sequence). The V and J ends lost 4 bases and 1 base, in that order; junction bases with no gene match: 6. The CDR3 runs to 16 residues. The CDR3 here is CASSKQGDWAKNIQYF. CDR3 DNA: TGTGCCAGTAGTAAACAGGGGGATTGGGCCAAAAACATTCAGTACTTC.

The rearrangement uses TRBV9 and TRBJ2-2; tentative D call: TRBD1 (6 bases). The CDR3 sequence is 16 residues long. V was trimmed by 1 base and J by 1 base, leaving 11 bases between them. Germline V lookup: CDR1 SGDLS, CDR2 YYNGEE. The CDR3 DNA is TGTGCCAGCAGCGTAAGTTTGACAGGGAACACCGGGGAGCTGTTTTTT. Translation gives CASSVSLTGNTGELFF.